These T cell receptor beta chains were read from a single sample in a study of blood T cells in healthy people across ages. TCRdb used MiXCR to reprocess the 5' RACE reads, holding one entry per CDR3 protein. Altogether around 500,000 distinct CDR3 sequences are present, about 26% being singletons, with the ten largest covering 3% to 4.5%. This sample was shared with a second study, whose subject was T cells of mothers and their children.

What was sequenced was blood. All receptors come from a boy between 2 and 10 years old in good health. CDR3s include the opening cysteine and the closing phenylalanine or tryptophan. Fields, in order: V gene, J gene, D gene, clone size, CDR3 length, CDR3 protein, CDR3 DNA. The D gene is left open where the match is weak. Size is omitted from some rows. Given values are once, few, many or a class for expanded clones.

TRBV12-3/TRBV12-4	TRBJ2-5	TRBD1	few	14	CASGPTGGEETQYF	TGTGCCAGCGGTCCTACAGGGGGCGAAGAGACCCAGTACTTC
TRBV7-2	TRBJ1-5	NA	NA	15	CASSFMGLPNQPQHF	TGTGCCAGCAGCTTTATGGGACTACCCAATCAGCCCCAGCATTTT
TRBV20-1	TRBJ2-3	TRBD1	NA	16	CSAGDSGQGGTDTQYF	TGCAGTGCCGGTGACTCCGGACAGGGCGGCACAGATACGCAGTATTTT
TRBV14	TRBJ2-5	NA	few	15	CASSQVRPLRETQYF	TGTGCCAGCAGCCAAGTTCGGCCCCTACGGGAGACCCAGTACTTC
TRBV12-3/TRBV12-4	TRBJ2-2	NA	few	12	CASSLSVGELFF	TGTGCCAGCAGTCTTAGCGTTGGGGAGCTGTTTTTT
TRBV6-6	TRBJ1-1	TRBD1	few	14	CASSYAGGNTEAFF	TGTGCCAGCAGTTACGCAGGGGGGAACACTGAAGCTTTCTTT
TRBV20-1	TRBJ2-2	NA	NA	12	CSERDNTGELFF	TGCAGTGAACGGGATAACACCGGGGAGCTGTTTTTT
TRBV11-2	TRBJ1-4	NA	NA	14	CASSLKFWAEKLFF	TGTGCCAGCAGTCTTAAATTTTGGGCAGAAAAACTGTTTTTT
TRBV20-1	TRBJ1-2	NA	few	9	CNARRGYTF	TGCAATGCTAGACGAGGCTACACCTTC
TRBV29-1	TRBJ2-7	NA	NA	12	CSVWTASYEQYF	TGCAGCGTTTGGACAGCCTCCTACGAGCAGTACTTC
TRBV11-1	TRBJ1-6	NA	NA	13	CATGSVGNSPLHF	TGTGCCACCGGGTCTGTGGGAAATTCACCCCTCCACTTT
TRBV7-9	TRBJ2-1	NA	NA	16	CASSTLEESSYNEQFF	TGTGCCAGCAGCACACTCGAGGAGAGCTCCTACAATGAGCAGTTCTTC
TRBV12-3/TRBV12-4	TRBJ1-4	NA	NA	16	CASSLRGEATNEKLFF	TGTGCCAGCAGTTTGAGGGGGGAGGCAACTAATGAAAAACTGTTTTTT
TRBV28	TRBJ2-2	TRBD1	NA	16	CASSLSGQGVDGELFF	TGTGCCAGCAGTCTCTCGGGACAGGGGGTTGACGGGGAGCTGTTTTTT
TRBV5-1	TRBJ2-7	TRBD2	NA	16	CASSFSSGRAPYEQYF	TGCGCCAGCAGCTTTAGTAGCGGGAGGGCCCCCTACGAGCAGTACTTC
TRBV14	TRBJ2-4	NA	few	14	CASSLRGGKNIQYF	TGTGCCAGCAGCCTCCGGGGCGGTAAAAACATTCAGTACTTC
TRBV10-3	TRBJ1-4	NA	NA	14	CAISDLATNEKLFF	TGTGCCATCAGTGATCTTGCAACTAATGAAAAACTGTTTTTT
TRBV25-1	TRBJ1-5	NA	NA	17	CASSVSVPVGGNQPQHF	TGTGCCAGCAGTGTATCGGTCCCTGTGGGGGGGAATCAGCCCCAGCATTTT